Described below is a single T cell receptor beta chain sequence and its context. Its specificity is unknown. The sample belongs to a study of cytomegalovirus exposure and HLA in healthy donors. Study-level background: A previous analysis identified about 110 million unique TCR beta sequences derived from 180 million or so T cells. Overall study results and limits: Across donors, sequencing depth was assumed by presence/absence analyses to be roughly uniform. Researchers counted around 180 TCR beta chains as cytomegalovirus-associated.

Primers: 60 Vbeta forward and 13 Jbeta reverse. Measured with immunoSEQ multiplex PCR; TCRdb has only the in-frame clones, and not every one. The sample has under 150,000 clones; 55% to 65% are singletons. V was pared by 3 bases and J by 2 bases, with 7 bases between. This CDR3 has 13 amino acids. The germline gives CDR1 KGHSH, CDR2 LQKENI. This chain links TRBV18 with TRBJ1-1; D is undetermined. This receptor was obtained from a woman aged 40 to 49 in good health and CMV-seropositive. Sequenced material: PBMCs. The CDR3 region has the DNA TGTGCCAGCTCACCCCAGCGCAACACTGAAGCTTTCTTT. This codes for CASSPQRNTEAFF. Drawing the rest from reference TRBV18 and TRBJ1-1, the complete variable domain is NAGVMQNPRHLVRRRGQEARLRCSPMKGHSHVYWYRQLPEEGLKFMVYLQKENIIDESGMPKERFSAEFPKEGPSILRIQQVVRGDSAAYFCASSPQRNTEAFFGQGTRLTVV.